Listed here are 27 T cell receptor beta chains from one sample, sequenced in a study of T cell repertoires in cytomegalovirus infection. What these receptors recognize is not known. One entry per CDR3 protein, called by TCRdb with MiXCR from the reads. This table has approximately 990,000 distinct CDR3 sequences, 30% to 40% appearing once. The starting material was cultured CD8+ T cells from PBMCs, obtained from culture after CMV antigen stimulation. All receptors come from a human donor in good health (CMV status not recorded). Some clones in this sample may be carry-over from other donors' samples.

CDR3 protein: CASSYISDAEEQYF. The CDR3 DNA reads TGTGCCAGCAGTTACATATCGGACGCCGAAGAGCAGTACTTC. The chain couples TRBV6-2 or TRBV6-3 to TRBJ2-7; no definite D call. The germline V gene encodes CDR1 MNHEY and CDR2 SVGEGT. CDR3 length: 14 residues. V was clipped by 2 bases and J by 7 bases, with 15 bases between them.

This clonotype was detected a few times. The chain has TRBV12-3 or TRBV12-4 and TRBJ1-3; D is ambiguous. The CDR3 is 14 amino acids. Trimming took off 5 bases at V and 1 base at J, with 9 bases between the two ends. CDR3 region: CASSPEVSGNTIYF. CDR3 DNA sequence: TGTGCCAGCAGTCCAGAGGTTTCTGGAAACACCATATATTTT.

This clonotype has just a few counts. This sequence joins TRBV4-1 and TRBJ2-1; 7 bases are shared with TRBD1. CDR1 is MGHRA, CDR2 YSYEKL, per germline. The CDR3 covers 16 residues. J was trimmed by 0 bases and V by 0 bases; bases with no gene match: 2. The CDR3 loop reads CASSQERGHSYNEQFF. The DNA of the CDR3 is TGCGCCAGCAGCCAAGAAAGGGGGCACTCCTACAATGAGCAGTTCTTC.

In regard to this clonotype: This could be a read error, since a much larger clone is one nucleotide away. A read error is likely, as this CDR3 ends without the conserved phenylalanine or tryptophan. This rearrangement joins TRBV7-2 to TRBJ1-1, with D possibly being TRBD1 (6 bases). From germline, CDR1 is SGHTA and CDR2 FQGNSA. The CDR3 runs 15 residues. V was shortened by 5 bases and J by 1 base, with 14 bases between the two germline ends. The CDR3 reads CASSEDNRANTEAFL. In DNA, the CDR3 is TGTGCCAGCAGCGAAGACAACAGGGCGAACACTGAAGCTTTCTTG.

This clonotype occurred a few times. J is TRBJ2-3 and V is TRBV7-9; 9 nucleotides agree with TRBD1. CDR1 and CDR2 from the germline V gene are SEHNR and FQNEAQ (reference sequence). V gave up 7 bases and J gave up 3 bases; unmatched junction bases: 8. The CDR3 consists of 15 residues. The CDR3 DNA sequence: TGTGCCAGCACTTTTCCCGGGACAGGGACAGATACGCAGTATTTT. Translating it yields CASTFPGTGTDTQYF.

This clonotype has ten or more counts. This chain joins TRBV27 and TRBJ1-2; D remains unclear. The germline gives CDR1 MNHEY, CDR2 SMNVEV (reference sequence). The CDR3 has 13 amino acids. Between the trimmed V and J ends, which lost 3 bases and 7 bases, there was a span of 12 bases. CDR3 in DNA: TGTGCCAGCAGTTTTGGCACCGGCGGTGGCTACACCTTC. Translating it yields CASSFGTGGGYTF.

The chain couples TRBV6-2 or TRBV6-3 to TRBJ2-6; D call uncertain. Trimming removed 0 bases from V and 1 base from J, with 7 bases in between. The CDR3 length is 16 residues. Germline V gene sequence: CDR1 MNHEY, CDR2 SVGEGT. The CDR3 loop is CASSYSGPSGANVLTF. The CDR3 DNA reads TGTGCCAGCAGTTACTCTGGCCCGTCTGGGGCCAACGTCCTGACTTTC.

This sequence joins TRBV7-6 and TRBJ1-2; D might be TRBD1 (6 bases). Trimming pared 4 bases from V and 8 bases from J, leaving 14 bases between. Germline assignment: CDR1 SGHVS and CDR2 FNYEAQ. This CDR3 is 13 amino acids long. CDR3 nucleotides: TGTGCCAGCAGCTCCCCGGGGGCGGGGGGCTACACCTTC. This gives the protein CASSSPGAGGYTF. The whole variable domain, filled in from reference TRBV7-6 and TRBJ1-2, reads GAGVSQSPRYKVTKRGQDVALRCDPISGHVSLYWYRQALGQGPEFLTYFNYEAQQDKSGLPNDRFSAERPEGSISTLTIQRTEQRDSAMYRCASSSPGAGGYTFGSGTRLTVV.

This clonotype was seen at least ten times. The J gene is TRBJ2-3, the V gene TRBV7-2; D unresolved. Trimming took 3 bases from V and 4 from J, leaving 11 bases between them. The CDR3 extends over 14 amino acids. Germline V gives CDR1 SGHTA, CDR2 FQGNSA. The CDR3 nucleotides are TGTGCCAGCAGCTTCTCGGTGGTAGCAGATACGCAGTATTTT. It specifies CASSFSVVADTQYF.

In its sample, this clonotype was seen a few times. The chain recombines TRBV27 with TRBJ2-1; 9 bases align to TRBD2. The CDR3 runs 16 residues. Germline-derived CDR1 and CDR2 are MNHEY and SMNVEV (reference sequence). The J segment lost 0 bases and the V segment lost 1 base, leaving 1 base of the junction unmatched. CDR3 region: CASSLLRGGSYNEQFF. CDR3 in DNA: TGTGCCAGCAGTTTATTGCGGGGGGGCTCCTACAATGAGCAGTTCTTC.

This clonotype was seen a few times. This chain links TRBV6-1 with TRBJ2-5; D perhaps matches TRBD1 (6 bases). V lost 4 bases and J 3 bases, leaving 9 bases between the germline ends. Germline CDR1 and CDR2: MNHNS and SASEGT. The CDR3 loop spans 13 amino acids. CDR3 protein: CASSGEGEETQYF. The CDR3 bases are TGTGCCAGCAGTGGTGAGGGGGAAGAGACCCAGTACTTC.

This clonotype was seen a few times. DNA for the CDR3: TGTGCCAGCAGTGAATTCCAGAACTCTGGAAACACCATATATTTT. Translated: CASSEFQNSGNTIYF. The rearrangement uses TRBV2 and TRBJ1-3; no definite D call. Trimming left V 2 bases short and J 0 bases short, with 8 bases between. The CDR3 runs to 15 residues. In germline, CDR1 is SNHLY, CDR2 FYNNEI.

This chain links TRBV7-9 with TRBJ1-6, with D unresolved. The V gene lost 7 bases and the J gene lost 7 bases, with 17 bases spanning the gap. CDR1 is SEHNR and CDR2 is FQNEAQ in the germline V gene (reference sequence). The CDR3 runs to 15 residues. CDR3 coding DNA: TGTGCCAGCACCGAACCCGCGGGAGAGAATTCACCCCTCCACTTT. It specifies CASTEPAGENSPLHF. The full variable domain, completed using reference TRBV7-9 and TRBJ1-6, is DTGVSQNPRHKITKRGQNVTFRCDPISEHNRLYWYRQTLGQGPEFLTYFQNEAQLEKSRLLSDRFSAERPKGSFSTLEIQRTEQGDSAMYLCASTEPAGENSPLHFGNGTRLTVT.

The chain recombines TRBV14 with TRBJ2-1, with D perhaps TRBD2 (5 bases). Trimming took 4 bases from V and 5 from J, leaving 15 bases between them. The CDR3 length is 15 residues. The germline CDR1 and CDR2 sequences are SGHDN and FVKESK. CDR3 residues: CASSRSWTFNNEQFF. In DNA, the CDR3 is TGTGCCAGCAGCCGGTCGTGGACTTTCAACAATGAGCAGTTCTTC.

The rearrangement links TRBV5-6 to TRBJ1-2; 8 bases agree with TRBD1. CDR3 length: 17 residues. J was trimmed by 4 bases and V by 4 bases; bases with no gene match: 15. Per germline, CDR1 SGHDT and CDR2 YYEEEE. In DNA, the CDR3 is TGTGCCAGCAGCCAACAGGGGGTGGGAAGAGAACTCTATGGCTACACCTTC. Its protein is CASSQQGVGRELYGYTF.

The chain couples TRBV4-2 to TRBJ1-1, with TRBD1 as a possible D gene (5 bases). Germline V gene lookup returns CDR1 LGHNA and CDR2 YNFKEQ. The CDR3 is 15 amino acids. The germline V and J ends were trimmed by 1 base and 1 base, with 10 bases remaining between them. Written as DNA, the CDR3 is TGTGCCAGCAGCCAAGTTTGGGGGAGGAACACTGAAGCTTTCTTT. Translation gives CASSQVWGRNTEAFF.

This clonotype turned up a few times. The chain employs TRBV6-2 or TRBV6-3 and TRBJ2-1, with D perhaps TRBD2 (5 bases). V lost 11 bases, J lost 0 bases, and 11 bases lay in between. The CDR3 covers 13 residues. Germline CDR1 and CDR2: MNHEY and SVGEGT. The CDR3 nucleotides are TGTGCCTGCTTTAGCGACTCCTACAATGAGCAGTTCTTC. Translation: CACFSDSYNEQFF.

This rearrangement joins TRBV6-1 to TRBJ1-5, with TRBD1 as a possible D gene (5 bases). V was pared by 5 bases and J by 2 bases, with 13 bases between. CDR3 size: 15 residues. Germline CDR1 reads MNHNS; CDR2 reads SASEGT. The CDR3 nucleotides are TGTGCCAGCAGTTTGGACCCGGGGGGCAATCAGCCCCAGCATTTT. As protein: CASSLDPGGNQPQHF.

The chain has TRBV20-1 and TRBJ1-5, with TRBD1 as a possible D gene (6 bases). CDR1 and CDR2 from the germline V gene are DFQATT and SNEGSKA (reference sequence). The CDR3 has 12 amino acids. Trimming stripped 7 bases from V and 1 base from J, with 8 bases between. The CDR3 region is CSVQGSNQPQHF. The CDR3 region has the DNA TGCAGTGTTCAGGGGAGCAATCAGCCCCAGCATTTT.

V and J are TRBV2 and TRBJ2-1, with TRBD1 as a possible D gene (5 bases). The germline CDR1 and CDR2 sequences are SNHLY and FYNNEI. The CDR3 runs to 15 residues. Trimming shortened V by 4 bases and J by 0 bases, and 10 bases separated the two germline ends. CDR3 sequence: CASSGRVGSYNEQFF. The DNA for the CDR3 is TGTGCCAGCAGTGGCAGGGTGGGCTCCTACAATGAGCAGTTCTTC. Full variable domain (outside the CDR3, taken from reference TRBV2 and TRBJ2-1): EPEVTQTPSHQVTQMGQEVILRCVPISNHLYFYWYRQILGQKVEFLVSFYNNEISEKSEIFDDQFSVERPDGSNFTLKIRSTKLEDSAMYFCASSGRVGSYNEQFFGPGTRLTVL.

The rearrangement links TRBV7-6 to TRBJ2-1, with D possibly matching TRBD1 (6 bases). Germline CDR1 reads SGHVS; CDR2 reads FNYEAQ. The V end was cut by 6 bases, the J end by 7 bases, with 10 bases between. The CDR3 totals 12 residues. The CDR3 nucleotides are TGTGCCAGCAGACTTACAGGGAATGAGCAGTTCTTC. Protein product: CASRLTGNEQFF.

The rearrangement uses TRBV15 and TRBJ1-2; D perhaps matches TRBD1 (5 bases). Germline loops: CDR1 LNHNV, CDR2 YYDKDF (reference sequence). V shed 4 bases and J shed 2 bases, with 20 bases lying between them. The CDR3 runs to 17 residues. The CDR3 here is CATSTAVGTDLNYGYTF. The CDR3 DNA reads TGTGCCACCAGCACCGCTGTCGGGACGGACCTCAACTATGGCTACACCTTC.

This clonotype was recorded at least ten times. The rearrangement links TRBV27 to TRBJ1-1; D is possibly TRBD1 (6 bases). The length of the CDR3 is 14 residues. V lost 6 bases and J 2 bases, leaving 13 bases between the germline ends. The germline CDR1 and CDR2 sequences are MNHEY and SMNVEV (reference sequence). The CDR3 DNA reads as TGTGCCAGCAGCCTACAGGGAGGTAACACTGAAGCTTTCTTT. Its protein is CASSLQGGNTEAFF.

This clonotype was detected a few times. The CDR3 spells CASSERLGPGELFF. The DNA for the CDR3 is TGTGCCAGCAGTGAGCGGCTAGGGCCCGGGGAGCTGTTTTTT. The chain has TRBV6-1 and TRBJ2-2; D is ambiguous. Trimming shortened V by 3 bases and J by 6 bases, and 11 bases separated the two germline ends. The CDR3 contains 14 residues. Germline CDR1 is MNHNS and CDR2 is SASEGT.

The chain links TRBV2 to TRBJ1-2; D is possibly TRBD1 (5 bases). Trimming left V 6 bases short and J 2 bases short, with 13 bases between. Per germline, CDR1 SNHLY and CDR2 FYNNEI. The CDR3 totals 14 residues. In DNA form, the CDR3 reads TGTGCCAGCAGCGGGGACTGGGCGAACTATGGCTACACCTTC. This codes for CASSGDWANYGYTF.

This clonotype has just one count. The CDR3 is CSAIFRDRVPNTEAFF. CDR3 nucleotide sequence: TGCAGCGCCATATTCCGGGACAGGGTGCCGAACACTGAAGCTTTCTTT. The gene calls are TRBV29-1 and TRBJ1-1; 9 bases fit TRBD1. Unmatched junction bases numbered 13, after V lost 7 bases and J lost 1 base. From germline, CDR1 is SQVTM and CDR2 ANQGSEA. This CDR3 has 16 amino acids.

The J gene is TRBJ1-5, the V gene TRBV7-9; a weak D match, TRBD1 (6 bases). V was shortened by 1 base and J by 4 bases, with 23 bases between the two germline ends. This CDR3 has 19 residues. Germline values: CDR1 SEHNR, CDR2 FQNEAQ (reference sequence). CDR3 sequence reads: CASSLGGGGQPYINQPQHF. CDR3 coding DNA: TGTGCCAGCAGCTTAGGGGGAGGGGGACAACCTTATATTAATCAGCCCCAGCATTTT.